This T cell receptor beta chain stems from a study of T cell changes during pregnancy in multiple sclerosis. TCRdb's table, derived via immunoSEQ multiplex PCR, lists solely in-frame clones and lacks some. The table has approximately 50,000 clones, about 90% seen once. This clone has a single count. This material consisted of peripheral blood, taken in the third trimester of pregnancy. The receptor's source is a female donor in good health, enrolled as a control in a pregnancy study.

CDR3 in amino acids: CASSAGGYEQYF. Here the CDR3 DNA reads TGTGCCAGCAGTGCAGGGGGCTACGAGCAGTACTTC. The chain recombines TRBV6-1 with TRBJ2-7; 7 bases fit TRBD1. Losses at the gene ends were 4 bases for V and 3 bases for J; bases not matched to a gene: 0. This CDR3 region has 12 residues. CDR1 is MNHNS and CDR2 is SASEGT in the germline V gene.